This T cell receptor beta chain was recovered during a study of shared clonotypes between healthy human individuals. V trimming: 6 bases; J trimming: 4 bases; junction bases outside the gene matches: 15. Germline V gene lookup returns CDR1 SQVTM and CDR2 ANQGSEA. The CDR3 consists of 17 residues. The study's findings and limits: What naive subsets generally showed was a larger estimated richness than memory subsets showed. About 5% was the fraction of naive CD4 clonotypes found shared across a few donors.

Genomic DNA of every subset was divided equally among multiple immunoSEQ plates. Using immunoSEQ multiplex PCR, the repertoire was profiled, and TCRdb retains in-frame clones only, with some absent. Altogether approximately 1.9 million clones are present, 93% being singletons, with the ten largest covering more than 1.5%. As concerns this clone: Its antigen remains unidentified.

CD45RO-negative, CCR7-selected cells formed the naive CD8 fraction, which excluded terminally differentiated effector memory CD45RA+ cells. Donors included only healthy HIV-negative adults lacking recent acute infections or vaccinations. The sequence came from a man aged 18-30 years in good health. Some clones in this sample may be carry-over from other donors' samples. The specimen was naive CD8+ T cells from PBMCs. The chain recombines TRBV29-1 with TRBJ2-1; 10 positions match TRBD2. CDR3 nucleotides: TGCAGCGTGGTCGGAGGTGTGGGACTAGCGCCTTACAATGAGCAGTTCTTC. It encodes CSVVGGVGLAPYNEQFF.